The clone carrying this T cell receptor (beta chain) has only a few counts. As yet, its antigen is unknown. TCRdb itself ran the reads through MiXCR, one entry per CDR3 protein. The top ten hold roughly 2.9% of the sample, which has about 740,000 distinct CDR3 sequences, less than 40% seen once. This sample is part of a study of T cell repertoires in cytomegalovirus infection. Study-level information: Carrying CMV and the relevant HLA type showed in public TCR beta signatures. General study results and limits: HLA-C-restricted CMV clonotypes gave the most frequent clonotype in two of eight donors. Carriers of CMV and the relevant HLA type were discriminated by public TCR beta frequency.

Germline CDR1 and CDR2: MNHEY and SVGAGI. V lost 5 bases and J lost 2; bases outside the gene matches: 20. There are 20 residues in the CDR3. Sequencing used PBMCs. The source is a human donor in good health (CMV status not recorded). Some clones in this sample may be carry-over from other donors' samples. The chain uses TRBV6-5 and TRBJ2-7; the match to TRBD2 covers 11 bases. The CDR3 DNA reads TGTGCCAGCAGTCAAGACAGGGGGGGGACTAGCGGTTTTTACCCCTACGAGCAGTACTTC. It yields the protein CASSQDRGGTSGFYPYEQYF.